The 15 T cell receptor beta chains reported below all come from one sample, sequenced in a study of long-term antiretroviral therapy in people with HIV. The assay used was immunoSEQ (version v3.0), run at survey level. Repertoires were generated with immunoSEQ multiplex PCR, while TCRdb's copy carries only in-frame clones and drops some. The sample carries some 19,000 clones, around 84% recorded once. The sample was unsorted PBMCs, taken 0.9 years after starting antiretroviral therapy. Receptor source: a man aged 18 to 29 with HIV.

The rearrangement links TRBV6-1 to TRBJ1-5, with unresolved D. V was shortened by 1 base and J by 1 base, with 8 bases between the two germline ends. The CDR3 spans 15 residues. Germline V lookup: CDR1 MNHNS, CDR2 SASEGT. CDR3 amino acids: CASSEVFGSNQPQHF. CDR3 nucleotides: TGTGCCAGCAGTGAAGTTTTTGGGAGCAATCAGCCCCAGCATTTT.

The chain recombines TRBV13 with TRBJ2-3; no reliable D call. Trimming left V 3 bases short and J 8 bases short, with 6 bases between. There are 11 residues in the CDR3. CDR1 and CDR2 from the germline V gene are PRHDT and FYEKMQ (reference sequence). CDR3 coding DNA: TGTGCCAGCAGCTTGGGCGGTACGCAGTATTTT. Translation gives CASSLGGTQYF.

J is TRBJ2-2 and V is TRBV19; D is possibly TRBD2 (6 bases). Germline V gene sequence: CDR1 LNHDA, CDR2 SQIVND (reference sequence). Between the trimmed V and J ends, which lost 7 bases and 3 bases, there was a span of 15 bases. The CDR3 sequence is 15 residues long. This CDR3 is CASTPQGRHTGELFF. The CDR3 DNA is TGTGCCAGTACCCCCCAAGGGAGGCACACCGGGGAGCTGTTTTTT.

V is TRBV19 and J is TRBJ2-3; 10 bases fit TRBD2. The CDR3 sequence is 19 residues long. CDR1 and CDR2 (germline): LNHDA, SQIVND (reference sequence). V dropped 3 bases and J dropped 4; count of bases not matched to a gene: 16. The CDR3, as DNA: TGTGCCAGTAGTATGACAGCGGGGGGGCAGGGGATCTCGGCAGATACGCAGTATTTT. This sequence encodes CASSMTAGGQGISADTQYF.

The chain uses TRBV6-4 and TRBJ2-2; D not certain. The V and J ends lost 6 bases and 3 bases respectively, with 8 bases between them. This CDR3 region has 13 residues. From germline, CDR1 is MRHNA and CDR2 SNTAGT. The CDR3 here is CASSLSDTGELFF. CDR3 nucleotide sequence: TGTGCCAGCAGCCTCAGCGACACCGGGGAGCTGTTTTTT.

This clone was counted only a few times. The rearrangement uses TRBV6-5 and TRBJ1-2, with D perhaps matching TRBD1 (5 bases). The CDR3 is 13 amino acids. Per the germline V gene, CDR1 is MNHEY and CDR2 is SVGAGI. V lost 5 bases to trimming and J lost 2 bases, with 9 bases between them. For the CDR3, the DNA is TGTGCCAGCAGTCCTCCAGGGAACTATGGCTACACCTTC. This translates into CASSPPGNYGYTF.

V is TRBV7-8 and J is TRBJ2-7, with 8 bases that match TRBD1. Germline values: CDR1 SGHVS, CDR2 FQNEAQ. The CDR3 totals 17 residues. V trimming: 1 base; J trimming: 6 bases; junction bases outside the gene matches: 14. The CDR3 loop is CASSLDGAGTGIFEQYF. DNA of the CDR3: TGTGCCAGCAGCTTAGACGGGGCCGGGACAGGCATCTTCGAGCAGTACTTC.

The V call is TRBV11-2, the J call TRBJ2-3, with 8 bases lining up with TRBD2. The germline gives CDR1 SGHAT, CDR2 FQNNGV. The CDR3 runs 17 residues. The junction had 10 bases not matched to a gene; V was cut back by 2 bases and J by 3 bases. The CDR3 here is CASSLPSGGPPTDTQYF. DNA of the CDR3: TGTGCCAGCAGCTTACCCAGCGGGGGTCCACCGACAGATACGCAGTATTTT.

The chain combines TRBV6-1 with TRBJ2-7; D gene unclear. Deletions cut 2 bases from V and 7 bases from J, with 12 bases between. Looked up from germline, CDR1 is MNHNS and CDR2 is SASEGT. CDR3 length: 13 residues. The CDR3 sequence is CASSEKTIWEQYV. The CDR3 DNA sequence: TGTGCCAGCAGTGAAAAGACGATTTGGGAGCAGTACGTC.

The chain carries TRBV30 and TRBJ2-5; D unresolved. CDR3 length equals 14 residues. The germline V gene has CDR1 GTSNPN and CDR2 SVGIG (reference sequence). Between the trimmed V and J ends, which lost 0 bases and 1 base, there was a span of 9 bases. CDR3 DNA sequence: TGTGCCTGGAGTGTAGCGCAGCTCCAAGAGACCCAGTACTTC. Its protein is CAWSVAQLQETQYF.

This clone was recorded only once. The chain joins TRBV28 to TRBJ2-7, with D possibly matching TRBD1 (6 bases). The CDR3 loop spans 15 amino acids. CDR1 is MDHEN, CDR2 SYDVKM, per germline. Trimming left V 6 bases short and J 3 bases short, with 18 bases between. The CDR3 loop is CASSRYREPRYEQYF. The DNA for the CDR3 is TGTGCCAGCAGCCGATACAGGGAACCTCGCTACGAGCAGTACTTC.

The CDR3 bases are TGCGCCAGCAGCTTGAGACAGGGGAGGGATGAGCAGTTCTTC. Encoded protein: CASSLRQGRDEQFF. This chain uses TRBV5-1 with TRBJ2-1; possible D gene TRBD1, 8 bases. The germline V gene has CDR1 SGHRS and CDR2 YFSETQ. The CDR3 runs 14 residues. Trimming left V 1 base short and J 8 bases short, with 13 bases between.

This chain uses TRBV11-2 with TRBJ2-5; D remains unclear. This CDR3 region has 14 residues. Germline V CDR1 and CDR2: SGHAT, FQNNGV. Trimming pared 4 bases from V and 5 bases from J, leaving 14 bases between. The CDR3 loop is CASSSSRKEETQYF. DNA of the CDR3: TGTGCCAGCAGCTCTAGTCGGAAGGAGGAGACCCAGTACTTC.

The chain is built from TRBV4-1 and TRBJ2-1; D perhaps matches TRBD2 (6 bases). Between the trimmed V and J ends, which lost 7 bases and 8 bases, there was a span of 9 bases. Germline V gene data show CDR1 as MGHRA and CDR2 as YSYEKL. CDR3 size: 11 residues. The CDR3: CASTWRDEQFF. The CDR3 nucleotides are TGCGCCAGCACCTGGAGGGATGAGCAGTTCTTC.

This clone occurred once. This chain joins TRBV6-6 and TRBJ1-4; D is undetermined. CDR3 length equals 15 residues. The germline CDR1 and CDR2 sequences are MNHNY and SVGAGI (reference sequence). With 2 bases removed from V and 8 bases from J, the gap between germline ends came to 15 bases. Here the CDR3 reads CASSYSHQTREKLFF. The DNA of the CDR3 is TGTGCCAGCAGTTACAGCCACCAGACAAGGGAAAAACTGTTTTTT.